A selection of T cell receptor beta chains follows, all from one sample in a study of beta chain features in type 1 diabetes. Measured with immunoSEQ multiplex PCR; TCRdb has only the in-frame clones, and not every one. The sample includes around 240,000 clones, 16% seen only once; the top ten take approximately 0.086%. Sequenced: naive CD4+ T cells from blood. These receptor sequences come from a young man with type 1 diabetes. Each CDR3 is given with its conserved first and last residue. Fields, in order: clone size, V gene, J gene, D gene, CDR3 protein, CDR3 DNA. The D gene is left open where the match is weak. Expanded clones are given a class, and other clones once, few, many or no size at all.

few	TRBV10-3	TRBJ2-3	NA	CATLQGGTDTQYF	TGTGCCACCTTACAGGGTGGCACAGATACGCAGTATTTT
NA	TRBV20-1	TRBJ2-1	NA	CSAKGRNEQFF	TGCAGTGCTAAGGGGAGGAATGAGCAGTTCTTC
NA	TRBV4-3	TRBJ2-1	NA	CASSQEKAFYNEQFF	TGCGCCAGCAGCCAAGAAAAGGCTTTTTACAATGAGCAGTTCTTC
NA	TRBV30	TRBJ1-3	NA	CAWIVGHNSGNTIYF	TGTGCCTGGATAGTTGGACACAACTCTGGAAACACCATATATTTT
few	TRBV5-6	TRBJ2-1	NA	CASSRLNEQFF	TGTGCCAGCAGCCGGCTCAATGAGCAGTTCTTC
NA	TRBV7-2	TRBJ2-3	TRBD2	CASSFLDGRASTDTQYF	TGTGCCAGCAGCTTCTTGGACGGGAGGGCTAGCACAGATACGCAGTATTTT
few	TRBV5-1	TRBJ2-3	TRBD2	CASSAWDYLYTDTQYF	TGCGCCAGCAGCGCCTGGGACTACCTCTACACAGATACGCAGTATTTT
few	TRBV7-3	TRBJ1-1	NA	CASSPRDGMNTEAFF	TGTGCCAGCAGCCCAAGGGACGGTATGAACACTGAAGCTTTCTTT
NA	TRBV27	TRBJ2-1	TRBD1	CASSKDRELSSYNEQFF	TGTGCCAGCAGTAAAGACAGGGAATTAAGCTCCTACAATGAGCAGTTCTTC
NA	TRBV7-2	TRBJ1-4	NA	CASSPRINEKLFF	TGTGCCAGCAGCCCCCGGATTAATGAAAAACTGTTTTTT
NA	TRBV29-1	TRBJ1-4	NA	CSVESKSANEKLFF	TGCAGCGTTGAGTCGAAGTCGGCTAATGAAAAACTGTTTTTT
NA	TRBV29-1	TRBJ2-1	TRBD2	CSVEGLAGGEQFF	TGCAGCGTTGAGGGACTAGCGGGAGGAGAGCAGTTCTTC
NA	TRBV6-5	TRBJ1-2	TRBD1	CASSPGQGFNYGYTF	TGTGCCAGCAGCCCAGGACAGGGATTTAACTATGGCTACACCTTC